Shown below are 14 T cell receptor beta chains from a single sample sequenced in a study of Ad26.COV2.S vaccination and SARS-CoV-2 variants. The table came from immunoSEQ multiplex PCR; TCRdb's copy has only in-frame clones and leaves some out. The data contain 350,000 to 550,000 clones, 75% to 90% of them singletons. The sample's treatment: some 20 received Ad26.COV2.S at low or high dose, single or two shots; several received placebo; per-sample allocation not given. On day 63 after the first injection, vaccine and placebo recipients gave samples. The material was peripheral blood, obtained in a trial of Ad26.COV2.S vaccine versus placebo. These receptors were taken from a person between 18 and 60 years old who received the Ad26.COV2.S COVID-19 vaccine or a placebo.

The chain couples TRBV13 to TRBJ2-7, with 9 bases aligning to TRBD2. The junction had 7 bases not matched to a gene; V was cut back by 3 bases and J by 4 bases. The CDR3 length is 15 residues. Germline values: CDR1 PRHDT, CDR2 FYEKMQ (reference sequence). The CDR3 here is CASSFRLAGLYEQYV. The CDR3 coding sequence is TGTGCCAGCAGCTTCAGGCTAGCGGGGCTATACGAGCAGTACGTC.

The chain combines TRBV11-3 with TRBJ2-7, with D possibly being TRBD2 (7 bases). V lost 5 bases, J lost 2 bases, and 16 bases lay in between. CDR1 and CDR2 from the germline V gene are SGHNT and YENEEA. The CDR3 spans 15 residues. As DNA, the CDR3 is TGTGCCAGCAGCCCAAGGGGGGGTTCGACCTACGAGCAGTACGTC. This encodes CASSPRGGSTYEQYV.

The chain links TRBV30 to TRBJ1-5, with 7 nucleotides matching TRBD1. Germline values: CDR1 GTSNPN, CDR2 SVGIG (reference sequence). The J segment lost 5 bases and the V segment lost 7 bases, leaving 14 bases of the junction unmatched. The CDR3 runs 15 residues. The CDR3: CASSPGPGGYQPQHF. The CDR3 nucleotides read TGTGCCTCCTCCCCCGGGCCAGGGGGGTATCAGCCCCAGCATTTT.

DNA for the CDR3: TGCAGTGCTAGTGTTGCAGGGAAGGCCTATGGCTACACCTTC. Translated, it gives CSASVAGKAYGYTF. This chain connects TRBV20-1 to TRBJ1-2; possible D gene TRBD1, 5 bases. The length of the CDR3 is 14 residues. Looked up from germline, CDR1 is DFQATT and CDR2 is SNEGSKA (reference sequence). V lost 3 bases and J lost 4, with 15 bases in between.

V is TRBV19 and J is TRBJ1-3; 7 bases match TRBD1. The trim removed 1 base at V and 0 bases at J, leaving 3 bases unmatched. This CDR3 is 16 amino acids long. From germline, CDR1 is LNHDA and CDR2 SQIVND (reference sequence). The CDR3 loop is CASSIGGQISGNTIYF. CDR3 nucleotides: TGTGCCAGTAGTATAGGGGGACAGATCTCTGGAAACACCATATATTTT. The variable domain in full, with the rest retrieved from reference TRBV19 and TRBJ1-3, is DGGITQSPKYLFRKEGQNVTLSCEQNLNHDAMYWYRQDPGQGLRLIYYSQIVNDFQKGDIAEGYSVSREKKESFPLTVTSAQKNPTAFYLCASSIGGQISGNTIYFGEGSWLTVV.

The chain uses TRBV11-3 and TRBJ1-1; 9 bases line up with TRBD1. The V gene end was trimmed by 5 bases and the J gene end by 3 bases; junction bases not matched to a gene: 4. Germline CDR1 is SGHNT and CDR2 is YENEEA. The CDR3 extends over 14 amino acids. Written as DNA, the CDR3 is TGTGCCAGCAGCATGAGACAGGGGGACACTGAAGCTTTCTTT. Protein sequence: CASSMRQGDTEAFF. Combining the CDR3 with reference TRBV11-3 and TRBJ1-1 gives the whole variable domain EAGVVQSPRYKIIEKKQPVAFWCNPISGHNTLYWYLQNLGQGPELLIRYENEEAVDDSQLPKDRFSAERLKGVDSTLKIQPAELGDSAVYLCASSMRQGDTEAFFGQGTRLTVV.

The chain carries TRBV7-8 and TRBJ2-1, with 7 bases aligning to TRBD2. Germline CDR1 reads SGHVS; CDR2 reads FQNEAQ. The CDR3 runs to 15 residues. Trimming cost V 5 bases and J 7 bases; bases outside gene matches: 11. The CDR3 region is CASSRSGGVRNEQFF. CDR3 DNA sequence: TGTGCCAGCAGCCGGTCGGGGGGAGTTCGAAATGAGCAGTTCTTC.

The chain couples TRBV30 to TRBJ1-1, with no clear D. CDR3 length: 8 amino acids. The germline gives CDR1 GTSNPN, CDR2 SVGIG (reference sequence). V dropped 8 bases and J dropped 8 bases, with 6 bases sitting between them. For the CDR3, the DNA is TGTGCCGCGGAGGAAGCTTTCTTT. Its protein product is CAAEEAFF.

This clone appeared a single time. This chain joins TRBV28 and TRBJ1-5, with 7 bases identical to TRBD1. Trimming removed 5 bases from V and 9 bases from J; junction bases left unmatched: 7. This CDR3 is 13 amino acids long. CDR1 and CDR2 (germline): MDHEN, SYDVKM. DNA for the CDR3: TGTGCCAGCAGTCGGGACAGACGTGGGCCCCAGCATTTT. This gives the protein CASSRDRRGPQHF.

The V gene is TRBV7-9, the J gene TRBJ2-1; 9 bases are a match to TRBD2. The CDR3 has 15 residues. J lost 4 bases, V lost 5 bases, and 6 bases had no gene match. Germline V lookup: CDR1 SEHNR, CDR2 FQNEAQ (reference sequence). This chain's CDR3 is CASSLGGRGYNEQFF. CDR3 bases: TGTGCCAGCAGCCTGGGCGGGAGGGGGTACAATGAGCAGTTCTTC.

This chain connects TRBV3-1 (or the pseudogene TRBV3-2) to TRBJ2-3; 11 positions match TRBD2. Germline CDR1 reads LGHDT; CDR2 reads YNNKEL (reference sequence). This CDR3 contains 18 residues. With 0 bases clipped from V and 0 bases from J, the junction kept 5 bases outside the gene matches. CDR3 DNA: TGTGCCAGCAGCCAAGAGAGAGTAGCGGGGGGGAGCACAGATACGCAGTATTTT. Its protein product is CASSQERVAGGSTDTQYF.

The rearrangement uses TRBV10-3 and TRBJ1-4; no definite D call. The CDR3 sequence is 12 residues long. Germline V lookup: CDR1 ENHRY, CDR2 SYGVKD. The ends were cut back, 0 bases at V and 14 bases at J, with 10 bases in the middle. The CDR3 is CAISESTKELFF. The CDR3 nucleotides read TGTGCCATCAGTGAGTCGACAAAAGAGCTGTTTTTT.

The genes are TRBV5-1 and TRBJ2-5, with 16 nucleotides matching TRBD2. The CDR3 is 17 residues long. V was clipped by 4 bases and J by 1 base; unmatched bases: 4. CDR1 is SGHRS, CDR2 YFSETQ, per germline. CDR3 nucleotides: TGCGCCAGCAGCCTGGGACTAGCGGGAGGGTTCCAAGAGACCCAGTACTTC. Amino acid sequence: CASSLGLAGGFQETQYF.

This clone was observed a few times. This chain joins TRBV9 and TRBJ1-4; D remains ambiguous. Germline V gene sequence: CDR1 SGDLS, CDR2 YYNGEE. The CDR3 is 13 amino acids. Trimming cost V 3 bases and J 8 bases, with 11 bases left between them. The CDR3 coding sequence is TGTGCCAGCAGCGGACCGGGCTTCGAAAAACTGTTTTTT. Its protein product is CASSGPGFEKLFF.